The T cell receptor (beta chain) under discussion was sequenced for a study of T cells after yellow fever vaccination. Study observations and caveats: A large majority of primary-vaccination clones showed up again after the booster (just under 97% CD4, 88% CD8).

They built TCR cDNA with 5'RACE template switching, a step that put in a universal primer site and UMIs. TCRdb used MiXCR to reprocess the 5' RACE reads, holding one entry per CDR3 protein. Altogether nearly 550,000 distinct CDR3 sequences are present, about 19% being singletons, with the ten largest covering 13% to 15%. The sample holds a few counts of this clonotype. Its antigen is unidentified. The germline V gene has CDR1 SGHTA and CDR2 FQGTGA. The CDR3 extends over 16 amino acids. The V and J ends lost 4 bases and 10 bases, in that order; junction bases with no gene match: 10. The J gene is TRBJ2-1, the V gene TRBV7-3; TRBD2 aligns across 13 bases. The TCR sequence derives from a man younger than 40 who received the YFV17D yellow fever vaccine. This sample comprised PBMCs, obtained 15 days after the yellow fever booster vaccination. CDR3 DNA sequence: TGTGCCAGCAGCTCCGGGGGACTAGCGGGAAGGAGCGAGCAGTTCTTC. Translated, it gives CASSSGGLAGRSEQFF.